At least ten counts were recorded for the clone carrying this T cell receptor (beta chain). What it binds is unknown. It was by 5'RACE with 10-nucleotide random UMIs that the cDNA was made. TCRdb reprocessed the 5' RACE reads via MiXCR and lists one record per CDR3 protein. The data contain fewer than 90,000 distinct CDR3 sequences, approximately 10% of them singletons. The data were obtained in a study of neurological immune-mediated disorders. The germline V gene encodes CDR1 SGHRS and CDR2 YFSETQ. The CDR3 length is 19 residues. The ends lost 4 bases at V and 5 bases at J; junction bases unmatched: 20. Broader study findings: Expansion of TCR clones was greatest in HTLV-1-associated myelopathy and smallest in multiple sclerosis, where it fell below that of healthy controls. Private repertoires in all groups were suggested by the finding that expanded clones across subjects shared no CDR3 amino acid sequences.

Sequencing was performed on PBMCs. The chain uses TRBV5-1 and TRBJ1-4, with 7 bases identical to TRBD1. The clonotype was recovered from a man aged 35 to 55 in good health. The chain's CDR3 is CASSRIEGAGSSRNEKLFF. For the CDR3, the DNA is TGCGCCAGCAGCCGTATCGAGGGGGCTGGATCGTCGCGGAATGAAAAACTGTTTTTT.